The rows below give T cell receptor beta chains drawn from one sample of a study of Tregs in tolerant kidney transplant recipients. TCRdb keeps only in-frame clones here, not all; method: immunoSEQ multiplex PCR. Of 50,000 or so clones detected, approximately 90% appear once; the ten largest clones hold less than 20%. The source material was CD8+ T cells from blood (PBMCs), sampled 12 months after the transplant. Receptor source: a human patient who received a combined kidney and bone marrow transplant. Some T cells may trace back to the graft donor. The CDR3 runs from the conserved cysteine through the conserved F or W. Each record gives: V gene, D gene, clone size, J gene, CDR3 protein, CDR3 DNA. A D gene is named only where the DNA matches it firmly. Where a row states a size, it is once, few, many or the class of an expanded clone; other rows omit it.

V gene: TRBV19; D gene: TRBD1; clone size: .; J gene: TRBJ2-7; CDR3 protein: CASSATGDPYEQYF; CDR3 DNA: TGTGCCAGTAGTGCCACAGGGGACCCCTACGAGCAGTACTTC
V gene: TRBV4-1; D gene: .; clone size: .; J gene: TRBJ1-3; CDR3 protein: CASSSSGERRNTIYF; CDR3 DNA: TGCGCCAGCAGCTCCTCAGGGGAGAGGAGAAACACCATATATTTT
V gene: TRBV13; D gene: TRBD1; clone size: .; J gene: TRBJ2-1; CDR3 protein: CATGQGSNEQFF; CDR3 DNA: TGTGCCACTGGACAGGGATCTAATGAGCAGTTCTTC
V gene: TRBV4-3; D gene: .; clone size: .; J gene: TRBJ1-3; CDR3 protein: CASNSDISGNTIYF; CDR3 DNA: TGCGCCAGCAACTCGGACATCTCTGGAAACACCATATATTTT
V gene: TRBV27; D gene: TRBD1; clone size: .; J gene: TRBJ2-3; CDR3 protein: CASSQLTTGADTQYF; CDR3 DNA: TGTGCCAGCAGTCAACTCACAACAGGGGCAGATACGCAGTATTTT
V gene: TRBV28; D gene: .; clone size: .; J gene: TRBJ2-1; CDR3 protein: CASSLGGLNEQFF; CDR3 DNA: TGTGCCAGCAGTTTAGGGGGCCTAAATGAGCAGTTCTTC
V gene: TRBV7-2; D gene: TRBD2; clone size: .; J gene: TRBJ2-1; CDR3 protein: CASSLAASGRAPYNEQFF; CDR3 DNA: TGTGCCAGCAGCTTAGCTGCTAGCGGGAGAGCACCCTACAATGAGCAGTTCTTC
V gene: TRBV7-9; D gene: .; clone size: .; J gene: TRBJ2-7; CDR3 protein: CASSSDRTYEQYF; CDR3 DNA: TGTGCCAGCAGCTCGGACAGAACCTACGAGCAGTACTTC
V gene: TRBV4-1; D gene: TRBD1; clone size: .; J gene: TRBJ1-5; CDR3 protein: CASSQWDRVGNQPQHF; CDR3 DNA: TGCGCCAGCAGCCAATGGGACAGGGTTGGAAATCAGCCCCAGCATTTT
V gene: TRBV30; D gene: TRBD1; clone size: .; J gene: TRBJ1-1; CDR3 protein: CAWIGTGGWDTEAFF; CDR3 DNA: TGTGCCTGGATCGGGACAGGGGGGTGGGACACTGAAGCTTTCTTT
V gene: TRBV27; D gene: .; clone size: .; J gene: TRBJ1-2; CDR3 protein: CASSLSGWGGYGYTF; CDR3 DNA: TGTGCCAGCAGTTTATCAGGGTGGGGGGGCTATGGCTACACCTTC
V gene: TRBV5-4; D gene: .; clone size: .; J gene: TRBJ1-6; CDR3 protein: CASSLGQAAYNSPLHF; CDR3 DNA: TGTGCCAGCAGCTTGGGGCAGGCAGCCTATAATTCCCCCCTCCACTTT
V gene: TRBV29-1; D gene: .; clone size: .; J gene: TRBJ2-1; CDR3 protein: CSVDRGSSYNEQFF; CDR3 DNA: TGCAGCGTTGACAGGGGAAGTTCCTACAATGAGCAGTTCTTC
V gene: TRBV15; D gene: TRBD1; clone size: .; J gene: TRBJ2-7; CDR3 protein: CATSRDRGLSYEQYF; CDR3 DNA: TGTGCCACCAGCAGAGACAGGGGGCTCTCCTACGAGCAGTACTTC
V gene: TRBV28; D gene: TRBD1; clone size: few; J gene: TRBJ1-2; CDR3 protein: CASSPPGQLNYGYTF; CDR3 DNA: TGTGCCAGCAGTCCCCCGGGACAGCTAAACTATGGCTACACCTTC
V gene: TRBV28; D gene: .; clone size: .; J gene: TRBJ2-3; CDR3 protein: CASSLQVTDTQYF; CDR3 DNA: TGTGCCAGCAGTCTCCAGGTCACAGATACGCAGTATTTT
V gene: TRBV19; D gene: .; clone size: once; J gene: TRBJ1-1; CDR3 protein: CASSIVSGFEAFF; CDR3 DNA: TGTGCCAGTAGTATAGTCTCGGGGTTTGAAGCTTTCTTT
V gene: TRBV9; D gene: TRBD1; clone size: .; J gene: TRBJ2-3; CDR3 protein: CASSVPGQGAGTDTQYF; CDR3 DNA: TGTGCCAGCAGCGTACCGGGACAGGGGGCTGGGACAGATACGCAGTATTTT
V gene: TRBV14; D gene: .; clone size: .; J gene: TRBJ1-2; CDR3 protein: CASSQGTNYGYTF; CDR3 DNA: TGTGCCAGCAGCCAAGGGACAAACTATGGCTACACCTTC
V gene: TRBV4-1; D gene: TRBD1; clone size: .; J gene: TRBJ1-1; CDR3 protein: CASSQDTGDPEAFF; CDR3 DNA: TGCGCCAGCAGCCAAGATACAGGGGACCCTGAAGCTTTCTTT
V gene: TRBV7-6; D gene: .; clone size: few; J gene: TRBJ2-7; CDR3 protein: CASSLAEGYEQYF; CDR3 DNA: TGTGCCAGCAGCTTAGCGGAGGGCTACGAGCAGTACTTC
V gene: TRBV19; D gene: TRBD1; clone size: .; J gene: TRBJ2-5; CDR3 protein: CASSEGTDLEETQYF; CDR3 DNA: TGTGCCAGTAGTGAGGGGACAGATCTGGAGGAGACCCAGTACTTC
V gene: TRBV7-6; D gene: .; clone size: .; J gene: TRBJ2-5; CDR3 protein: CASSLLGNQETQYF; CDR3 DNA: TGTGCCAGCAGCCTGCTCGGGAACCAAGAGACCCAGTACTTC
V gene: TRBV7-9; D gene: .; clone size: .; J gene: TRBJ2-5; CDR3 protein: CASSLGTPQTQYF; CDR3 DNA: TGTGCCAGCAGCTTAGGGACTCCCCAGACCCAGTACTTC
V gene: TRBV9; D gene: TRBD1; clone size: .; J gene: TRBJ2-1; CDR3 protein: CASSAEGAGNEQFF; CDR3 DNA: TGTGCCAGCAGCGCAGAGGGGGCCGGAAATGAGCAGTTCTTC
V gene: TRBV6-6; D gene: .; clone size: .; J gene: TRBJ2-7; CDR3 protein: CASSYSQDYEQYF; CDR3 DNA: TGTGCCAGCAGTTACTCCCAGGACTACGAGCAGTACTTC
V gene: TRBV7-3; D gene: .; clone size: once; J gene: TRBJ2-1; CDR3 protein: CASSLRRGTYNEQFF; CDR3 DNA: TGTGCCAGCAGCTTAAGAAGGGGTACCTACAATGAGCAGTTCTTC
V gene: TRBV2; D gene: .; clone size: .; J gene: TRBJ1-4; CDR3 protein: CASSEYGLNEKLFF; CDR3 DNA: TGTGCCAGCAGTGAATATGGCCTCAATGAAAAACTGTTTTTT
V gene: TRBV27; D gene: TRBD1; clone size: .; J gene: TRBJ1-6; CDR3 protein: CASSPTTGQNSPLHF; CDR3 DNA: TGTGCCAGCAGTCCGACGACAGGGCAAAATTCACCCCTCCACTTT
V gene: TRBV7-2; D gene: TRBD1; clone size: once; J gene: TRBJ2-2; CDR3 protein: CASSPLDRGLDTGELFF; CDR3 DNA: TGTGCCAGCAGCCCATTGGACAGGGGGCTTGACACCGGGGAGCTGTTTTTT
V gene: TRBV4-1; D gene: TRBD1; clone size: .; J gene: TRBJ1-1; CDR3 protein: CASSHRTGHMNTEAFF; CDR3 DNA: TGCGCCAGCAGCCACCGGACAGGACACATGAACACTGAAGCTTTCTTT
V gene: TRBV9; D gene: .; clone size: .; J gene: TRBJ1-2; CDR3 protein: CASSVGGGSNYGYTF; CDR3 DNA: TGTGCCAGCAGCGTAGGCGGGGGATCTAACTATGGCTACACCTTC
V gene: TRBV5-4; D gene: TRBD2; clone size: .; J gene: TRBJ2-7; CDR3 protein: CASSLGLAGGLAF; CDR3 DNA: TGTGCCAGCAGCTTGGGACTAGCGGGGGGATTAGCCTTC
V gene: TRBV29-1; D gene: .; clone size: .; J gene: TRBJ2-3; CDR3 protein: CSVDRPLGAFTDTQYF; CDR3 DNA: TGCAGCGTTGATCGTCCCTTGGGGGCGTTTACAGATACGCAGTATTTT
V gene: TRBV19; D gene: .; clone size: .; J gene: TRBJ2-7; CDR3 protein: CASSTGQTAYEQYF; CDR3 DNA: TGTGCCAGTAGTACCGGACAGACAGCCTACGAGCAGTACTTC
V gene: TRBV21-1; D gene: .; clone size: .; J gene: TRBJ2-2; CDR3 protein: CASSNDGTGGYTGELFF; CDR3 DNA: TGTGCCAGCAGCAATGATGGGACAGGGGGCTACACCGGGGAGCTGTTTTTT
V gene: TRBV7-6; D gene: .; clone size: .; J gene: TRBJ2-7; CDR3 protein: CASSLGSNSYEQYF; CDR3 DNA: TGTGCCAGCAGCTTGGGTAGCAACTCCTACGAGCAGTACTTC
V gene: TRBV29-1; D gene: TRBD2; clone size: few; J gene: TRBJ2-7; CDR3 protein: CSAEGTSGNYEQYF; CDR3 DNA: TGCAGCGCGGAAGGGACTAGCGGGAACTACGAGCAGTACTTC
V gene: TRBV4-3; D gene: TRBD2; clone size: .; J gene: TRBJ2-2; CDR3 protein: CASSQDLSGGVGTGELFF; CDR3 DNA: TGCGCCAGCAGCCAAGATCTCTCGGGAGGGGTGGGCACCGGGGAGCTGTTTTTT
V gene: TRBV19; D gene: TRBD2; clone size: .; J gene: TRBJ2-2; CDR3 protein: CASSIGLDAASTGELFF; CDR3 DNA: TGTGCCAGTAGTATTGGACTAGATGCTGCGAGCACCGGGGAGCTGTTTTTT
V gene: TRBV19; D gene: TRBD1; clone size: .; J gene: TRBJ1-2; CDR3 protein: CASHYYAGQKNYGYTF; CDR3 DNA: TGTGCCAGTCACTACTATGCGGGACAGAAAAATTATGGCTACACCTTC
V gene: TRBV11-1; D gene: .; clone size: .; J gene: TRBJ2-7; CDR3 protein: CASSLGGEISGEQYF; CDR3 DNA: TGTGCCAGCAGCTTAGGGGGCGAGATTTCTGGCGAGCAGTACTTC
V gene: TRBV11-3; D gene: .; clone size: once; J gene: TRBJ2-2; CDR3 protein: CASSRTETNTGELFF; CDR3 DNA: TGTGCCAGCAGCAGGACAGAAACGAACACCGGGGAGCTGTTTTTT
V gene: TRBV11-1; D gene: .; clone size: .; J gene: TRBJ2-5; CDR3 protein: CASSHPGRGGETQYF; CDR3 DNA: TGTGCCAGCAGCCACCCGGGCAGGGGCGGAGAGACCCAGTACTTC
V gene: TRBV7-2; D gene: .; clone size: once; J gene: TRBJ2-2; CDR3 protein: CASSLVHTNTGELFF; CDR3 DNA: TGTGCCAGCAGCCTGGTACACACGAACACCGGGGAGCTGTTTTTT
V gene: TRBV7-9; D gene: .; clone size: .; J gene: TRBJ1-3; CDR3 protein: CASSPVRSGNTIYF; CDR3 DNA: TGTGCCAGCAGCCCTGTCCGCTCTGGAAACACCATATATTTT
V gene: TRBV25-1; D gene: .; clone size: .; J gene: TRBJ1-3; CDR3 protein: CASSAPTGNSGNTIYF; CDR3 DNA: TGTGCCAGCAGTGCCCCGACAGGAAACTCTGGAAACACCATATATTTT
V gene: TRBV6-5; D gene: .; clone size: .; J gene: TRBJ1-1; CDR3 protein: CASSSQGRDTEAFF; CDR3 DNA: TGTGCCAGCAGCAGCCAGGGGCGCGACACTGAAGCTTTCTTT
V gene: TRBV6-5; D gene: .; clone size: .; J gene: TRBJ1-5; CDR3 protein: CASTKAQPQHF; CDR3 DNA: TGTGCCAGCACCAAAGCTCAGCCCCAGCATTTT
V gene: TRBV9; D gene: TRBD1; clone size: .; J gene: TRBJ1-1; CDR3 protein: CASSGTQTGGPEAFF; CDR3 DNA: TGTGCCAGCAGCGGAACGCAGACAGGGGGCCCTGAAGCTTTCTTT
V gene: TRBV16; D gene: .; clone size: .; J gene: TRBJ1-2; CDR3 protein: CASSPHSGGYTF; CDR3 DNA: TGTGCCAGCAGCCCACATAGCGGTGGCTACACCTTC
V gene: TRBV4-1; D gene: .; clone size: .; J gene: TRBJ1-4; CDR3 protein: CASSQERREKLFF; CDR3 DNA: TGCGCCAGCAGCCAAGAAAGGAGGGAAAAACTGTTTTTT
V gene: TRBV7-8; D gene: TRBD2; clone size: .; J gene: TRBJ2-7; CDR3 protein: CASSREPSGRSEQYF; CDR3 DNA: TGTGCCAGCAGCCGAGAGCCTAGCGGGAGGAGTGAGCAGTACTTC
V gene: TRBV2; D gene: .; clone size: .; J gene: TRBJ2-7; CDR3 protein: CASSEGGGATYEQYF; CDR3 DNA: TGTGCCAGCAGTGAAGGAGGGGGGGCCACCTACGAGCAGTACTTC
V gene: TRBV9; D gene: .; clone size: .; J gene: TRBJ2-7; CDR3 protein: CASSVAAEGYEQYF; CDR3 DNA: TGTGCCAGCAGCGTAGCTGCGGAGGGCTACGAGCAGTACTTC
V gene: TRBV29-1; D gene: TRBD2; clone size: .; J gene: TRBJ2-7; CDR3 protein: CSVELADSYEQYF; CDR3 DNA: TGCAGTGTTGAACTAGCGGACTCCTACGAGCAGTACTTC
V gene: TRBV30; D gene: TRBD2; clone size: .; J gene: TRBJ2-2; CDR3 protein: CAWIEGLAANTGELFF; CDR3 DNA: TGTGCCTGGATCGAGGGACTAGCAGCTAACACCGGGGAGCTGTTTTTT